Below, 20 T cell receptor beta chains from the same sample are listed, as sequenced in a study of blood T cell repertoires in COVID-19 (dated by TCRdb to 2020 to 2021). The method behind the library was the immunoSEQ multiplex PCR assay. TCRdb stores this immuneACCESS table with in-frame sequences only. Part of the clones is absent; in the studies checked, under half of the shortfall reflects unresolved V genes, and no reason is known for the rest. The sample records roughly 65,000 clones, about 85% of which are singletons. In total, the top ten clones hold roughly 32% of the sample. Sequences were obtained from peripheral blood. These receptors originate from an elderly woman with active or convalescent COVID-19.

The V call is TRBV28, the J call TRBJ2-3; 8 bases fit TRBD1. The CDR3 length is 14 residues. Germline V gene sequence: CDR1 MDHEN, CDR2 SYDVKM. Trimming removed 5 bases from V and 3 bases from J; junction bases left unmatched: 4. This CDR3 is CASSVTGGTDTQYF. The DNA of the CDR3 is TGTGCCAGCAGTGTAACAGGGGGAACAGATACGCAGTATTTT.

The rearrangement joins TRBV14 to TRBJ2-3; TRBD1 matches 12 bases. With V trimmed by 1 base and J by 1 base, 6 bases remained unmatched. The CDR3 contains 18 residues. CDR1 and CDR2 (germline): SGHDN, FVKESK. CDR3 region: CASSQGRDRGLGTDTQYF. The CDR3 bases are TGTGCCAGCAGCCAAGGCCGGGACAGGGGGCTAGGCACAGATACGCAGTATTTT.

The chain recombines TRBV5-1 with TRBJ1-2; D remains ambiguous. The CDR3 consists of 14 residues. The V end was cut by 0 bases, the J end by 4 bases, with 10 bases between. From germline, CDR1 is SGHRS and CDR2 YFSETQ. CDR3 sequence reads: CASSLVTTVYGYTF. The CDR3 DNA sequence: TGCGCCAGCAGCTTGGTGACAACCGTCTATGGCTACACCTTC.

V usage is TRBV15 and J usage is TRBJ2-1, with a tentative D call TRBD1 (6 bases). The germline CDR1 and CDR2 sequences are LNHNV and YYDKDF (reference sequence). With 2 bases removed from V and 3 bases from J, the gap between germline ends came to 17 bases. This CDR3 contains 17 residues. DNA for the CDR3: TGTGCCACCAGCAGACTGCTTCAGGGGCTTAGCTACAATGAGCAGTTCTTC. It yields the protein CATSRLLQGLSYNEQFF.

The chain is built from TRBV18 and TRBJ2-3, with a weak D call TRBD1 (7 bases). Per the germline V gene, CDR1 is KGHSH and CDR2 is LQKENI. Trimming removed 5 bases at V and 0 bases at J, with 15 bases between. CDR3 length equals 16 residues. For the CDR3, the DNA is TGTGCCAGCTCATCCGACAGGGAGGCTAGCACAGATACGCAGTATTTT. Its translation is CASSSDREASTDTQYF.

This clone was picked up one time. The genes are TRBV3-1 (or the pseudogene TRBV3-2) and TRBJ1-2, with a tentative D call TRBD1 (5 bases). The germline V and J ends were trimmed by 1 base and 4 bases, with 13 bases remaining between them. Germline V lookup: CDR1 LGHDT, CDR2 YNNKEL (reference sequence). The length of the CDR3 is 15 residues. The CDR3 sequence: CASSQGEGALYGYTF. Written as DNA, the CDR3 is TGTGCCAGCAGCCAAGGTGAAGGGGCACTCTATGGCTACACCTTC.

V gene TRBV9 combines with J gene TRBJ2-1; maybe TRBD2 (7 bases). With 6 bases removed from V and 6 bases from J, the gap between germline ends came to 13 bases. CDR1 SGDLS and CDR2 YYNGEE come from the germline V gene. The CDR3 extends over 13 amino acids. The CDR3 nucleotides read TGTGCCAGCACCCGGGGAGGGGGCAATGAGCAGTTCTTC. Protein product: CASTRGGGNEQFF.

This chain links TRBV28 with TRBJ2-7, with 10 bases fitting TRBD2. V lost 6 bases to trimming and J lost 2 bases; unmatched junction nucleotides: 4. CDR3 length equals 14 residues. Germline V gives CDR1 MDHEN, CDR2 SYDVKM. CDR3 in amino acids: CASSLAGETYEQYF. The CDR3 DNA reads as TGTGCCAGCAGCCTAGCGGGGGAGACCTACGAGCAGTACTTC.

The chain has TRBV2 and TRBJ2-5, with D unclear. Trimming shortened V by 8 bases and J by 5 bases, and 21 bases separated the two germline ends. The CDR3 runs to 15 residues. Germline V gives CDR1 SNHLY, CDR2 FYNNEI. The CDR3 is CASSLRPPIIETQYF. The CDR3 region has the DNA TGTGCCAGCTCTTTGCGGCCTCCGATTATTGAGACCCAGTACTTC. Based on the CDR3 plus reference TRBV2 and TRBJ2-5, the full variable domain is EPEVTQTPSHQVTQMGQEVILRCVPISNHLYFYWYRQILGQKVEFLVSFYNNEISEKSEIFDDQFSVERPDGSNFTLKIRSTKLEDSAMYFCASSLRPPIIETQYFGPGTRLLVL.

V gene TRBV5-8 combines with J gene TRBJ2-3, with D possibly TRBD2 on 5 matching bases. Germline CDR1 and CDR2: SGHTS and YDEGEE. This CDR3 is built from 15 residues. The V gene lost 6 bases and the J gene lost 0 bases, with 14 bases spanning the gap. In nucleotides, the CDR3 is TGTGCCAGCACCCTTGTCCGGGGAAGCACAGATACGCAGTATTTT. Translated, it gives CASTLVRGSTDTQYF. Filled out from reference TRBV5-8 and TRBJ2-3, the complete variable domain reads EAGVTQSPTHLIKTRGQQATLRCSPISGHTSVYWYQQALGLGLQFLLWYDEGEERNRGNFPPRFSGRQFPNYSSELNVNALELEDSALYLCASTLVRGSTDTQYFGPGTRLTVL.

The rearrangement joins TRBV3-1 (or the pseudogene TRBV3-2) to TRBJ2-4; a weak D match, TRBD2 (6 bases). The V end lost 1 base, the J end lost 12 bases, and 13 bases lay between the germline ends. The V gene's germline CDR1 is LGHDT and CDR2 YNNKEL (reference sequence). The CDR3 totals 13 residues. In DNA form, the CDR3 reads TGTGCCAGCAGCCAAGTGCGGGGTGGGGCTCAGTACTTC. It specifies CASSQVRGGAQYF.

This clone turned up a few times. V gene TRBV5-1 combines with J gene TRBJ2-7, with 7 bases that match TRBD1. This CDR3 spans 13 amino acids. V dropped 3 bases and J dropped 0; count of bases not matched to a gene: 0. The germline gives CDR1 SGHRS, CDR2 YFSETQ. The CDR3 protein is CASSWDSSYEQYF. The DNA of the CDR3 is TGCGCCAGCAGCTGGGACAGCTCCTACGAGCAGTACTTC.

This rearrangement joins TRBV7-9 to TRBJ1-5; D is unresolved. V lost 5 bases and J 2 bases, leaving 13 bases between the germline ends. Germline-derived CDR1 and CDR2 are SEHNR and FQNEAQ (reference sequence). The CDR3 length is 15 residues. Here the CDR3 DNA reads TGTGCCAGCAGCCCAACTTCAGGCGGCAATCAGCCCCAGCATTTT. Its translation is CASSPTSGGNQPQHF.

The chain recombines TRBV7-2 with TRBJ2-1; 15 bases are shared with TRBD2. CDR1 and CDR2 from the germline V gene are SGHTA and FQGNSA. Trimming took 10 bases from V and 0 from J; bases not matched to a gene: 7. This CDR3 is 17 amino acids long. The CDR3 spells CATTGLAGGSSYNEQFF. The CDR3 nucleotides read TGTGCCACCACGGGACTAGCGGGGGGTAGCTCCTACAATGAGCAGTTCTTC.

This chain joins TRBV6-2 or TRBV6-3 and TRBJ2-2; D might be TRBD1 (6 bases). Germline V CDR1 and CDR2: MNHEY, SVGEGT. The CDR3 runs 16 residues. The ends were cut back, 2 bases at V and 0 bases at J, with 10 bases in the middle. The CDR3 DNA is TGTGCCAGCAGTTACACATGGGGGCCGAACACCGGGGAGCTGTTTTTT. Translating it yields CASSYTWGPNTGELFF.

The chain recombines TRBV3-1 (or the pseudogene TRBV3-2) with TRBJ1-4; tentative D call: TRBD1 (5 bases). The CDR3 consists of 14 residues. Germline CDR1 reads LGHDT; CDR2 reads YNNKEL (reference sequence). The V gene lost 1 base and the J gene lost 5 bases, with 8 bases spanning the gap. This CDR3 reads CASSQASGNEKLFF. The CDR3 region has the DNA TGTGCCAGCAGCCAAGCGTCAGGGAATGAAAAACTGTTTTTT.

The chain uses TRBV30 and TRBJ2-5, with TRBD2 matching 7 bases. The CDR3 covers 14 residues. With V trimmed by 2 bases and J by 4 bases, 7 bases remained unmatched. The V gene's germline CDR1 is GTSNPN and CDR2 SVGIG (reference sequence). The CDR3 reads CAWSRDYRRETQYF. In DNA form, the CDR3 reads TGTGCCTGGAGTAGGGACTATAGGCGAGAGACCCAGTACTTC.

V usage is TRBV3-1 (or the pseudogene TRBV3-2) and J usage is TRBJ2-5; D is possibly TRBD1 (6 bases). The CDR3 covers 12 residues. Trimming removed 4 bases from V and 9 bases from J, with 12 bases in between. Germline V gene sequence: CDR1 LGHDT, CDR2 YNNKEL (reference sequence). CDR3 sequence reads: CASSPTGRAQYF. The CDR3 nucleotides are TGTGCCAGCAGCCCTACAGGGAGAGCCCAGTACTTC.

This chain uses TRBV2 with TRBJ1-6; D gene unclear. Germline CDR1 reads SNHLY; CDR2 reads FYNNEI. This CDR3 has 13 residues. Between the trimmed V and J ends, which lost 5 bases and 10 bases, there was a span of 12 bases. The CDR3 DNA reads as TGTGCCAGCAGTCGTGGAGTTTTGTCACCCCTCCACTTT. Amino acid sequence: CASSRGVLSPLHF.

The genes are TRBV7-2 and TRBJ2-3; TRBD2 agrees at 12 bases. The CDR3 contains 18 residues. Germline V CDR1 and CDR2: SGHTA, FQGNSA. V dropped 4 bases and J dropped 4; count of bases not matched to a gene: 12. In DNA, the CDR3 is TGTGCCAGCAGCTACCGGCGCCTAGCGGGGGGGCCTTCAGATACGCAGTATTTT. Its protein is CASSYRRLAGGPSDTQYF.